The rows below give T cell receptor beta chains drawn from one sample of a study of blood T cell repertoires in COVID-19. Method: immunoSEQ multiplex PCR; TCRdb's copy keeps in-frame clones and lacks some. The sample records roughly 390,000 clones, 85% being singletons. The sample comprised peripheral blood. The receptors stem from a young woman with acute or convalescent COVID-19. The CDR3 runs from the conserved cysteine through the conserved F or W. Each record gives: CDR3 DNA, CDR3 protein, J gene, D gene, CDR3 length, V gene, clone size. D genes are given only for firm matches. For some rows the clone size is stated as once, few or many, or as a class when expanded; others skip it.

CDR3nt: TGTGCCAGCAGCCAAGCCCAGGAAGAGACCCAGTACTTC
CDR3aa: CASSQAQEETQYF
j_gene: TRBJ2-5
d_gene: -
len: 13
v_gene: TRBV4-2
abundance: -

CDR3nt: TGCGCCAGTTTAGACAGGGAGAACACCGGGGAGCTGTTTTTT
CDR3aa: CASLDRENTGELFF
j_gene: TRBJ2-2
d_gene: TRBD1
len: 14
v_gene: TRBV10-2
abundance: -

CDR3nt: TGTGCCAGCAGCTTATTGGTCGGACAGGGTTCCGGTGAGCAGTTCTTC
CDR3aa: CASSLLVGQGSGEQFF
j_gene: TRBJ2-1
d_gene: TRBD1
len: 16
v_gene: TRBV7-3
abundance: -

CDR3nt: TGTGCCAGCAGGAGCCCTGAGACTACCGATACCTACGAGCAGTACTTC
CDR3aa: CASRSPETTDTYEQYF
j_gene: TRBJ2-7
d_gene: -
len: 16
v_gene: TRBV2
abundance: -

CDR3nt: TGTGCCAGCAGTAAGACATTTTCTGGAGAGACCCAGTACTTC
CDR3aa: CASSKTFSGETQYF
j_gene: TRBJ2-5
d_gene: -
len: 14
v_gene: TRBV6-5
abundance: -

CDR3nt: TGTGCCAGCAGCTTGTATTTAGCGGGAGGGGTCGAGCAGTACTTC
CDR3aa: CASSLYLAGGVEQYF
j_gene: TRBJ2-7
d_gene: TRBD2
len: 15
v_gene: TRBV5-4
abundance: -

CDR3nt: TGTGCCAGCGGCCACCAGGGGTACGAGCAGTACTTC
CDR3aa: CASGHQGYEQYF
j_gene: TRBJ2-7
d_gene: -
len: 12
v_gene: TRBV3-1/TRBV3-2
abundance: -

CDR3nt: TGTGCCAGCAGCTTATGGGACAGCACTGAAGCTTTCTTT
CDR3aa: CASSLWDSTEAFF
j_gene: TRBJ1-1
d_gene: TRBD1
len: 13
v_gene: TRBV7-2
abundance: -

CDR3nt: TGTGCCACCAGCCCCCCTAGCGGGGTTAGCTCCTACAATGAGCAGTTCTTC
CDR3aa: CATSPPSGVSSYNEQFF
j_gene: TRBJ2-1
d_gene: TRBD2
len: 17
v_gene: TRBV24-1
abundance: once

CDR3nt: TGTGCCAGCAGTTCCACCGCCCGGGGAGAGCAGTACTTC
CDR3aa: CASSSTARGEQYF
j_gene: TRBJ2-7
d_gene: -
len: 13
v_gene: TRBV6-5
abundance: few

CDR3nt: TGTGCCAGCAGCCAGCAGGGCGGAACTAACACCGGGGAGCTGTTTTTT
CDR3aa: CASSQQGGTNTGELFF
j_gene: TRBJ2-2
d_gene: -
len: 16
v_gene: TRBV7-9
abundance: -

CDR3nt: TGTGCCAGCAACTTAAGACCGGGACAGGGGTGGGCCGGGGAGCTGTTTTTT
CDR3aa: CASNLRPGQGWAGELFF
j_gene: TRBJ2-2
d_gene: -
len: 17
v_gene: TRBV21-1
abundance: -

CDR3nt: TGTGCCAGCAGTCCCCCCGGACTAGCGGGATTGAGTGAGCAGTTCTTC
CDR3aa: CASSPPGLAGLSEQFF
j_gene: TRBJ2-1
d_gene: TRBD2
len: 16
v_gene: TRBV28
abundance: -

CDR3nt: TGTGCCAGCAGCTCCACCCGGGACTCCGGGGAGAACACTGAAGCTTTCTTT
CDR3aa: CASSSTRDSGENTEAFF
j_gene: TRBJ1-1
d_gene: -
len: 17
v_gene: TRBV5-6
abundance: few

CDR3nt: TGTGCCAGCAGTGAATTATCTACGGGACTACAATCCTACGAGCAGTACTTC
CDR3aa: CASSELSTGLQSYEQYF
j_gene: TRBJ2-7
d_gene: TRBD2
len: 17
v_gene: TRBV2
abundance: -

CDR3nt: TGCGCCAGCAGACGCGAGACAGGGGGGTACGAGCAGTACTTC
CDR3aa: CASRRETGGYEQYF
j_gene: TRBJ2-7
d_gene: TRBD1
len: 14
v_gene: TRBV10-2
abundance: -

CDR3nt: TGTGCCAGCAGCCTTAGCCGTCAGCCCCAGCATTTT
CDR3aa: CASSLSRQPQHF
j_gene: TRBJ1-5
d_gene: -
len: 12
v_gene: TRBV5-8
abundance: -

CDR3nt: TGCGCCGGCTCCTACGGACTAGCGGGGACTTACTACGAGCAGTACTTC
CDR3aa: CAGSYGLAGTYYEQYF
j_gene: TRBJ2-7
d_gene: TRBD2
len: 16
v_gene: TRBV10-1
abundance: -

CDR3nt: TGTGCCAGCAGCCCCCTCAGGACAGCATATAATTCACCCCTCCACTTT
CDR3aa: CASSPLRTAYNSPLHF
j_gene: TRBJ1-6
d_gene: -
len: 16
v_gene: TRBV28
abundance: -

CDR3nt: TGCGCCAGCAGCCGGGGCGGGACTAGCGGCGGCACAGATACGCAGTATTTT
CDR3aa: CASSRGGTSGGTDTQYF
j_gene: TRBJ2-3
d_gene: TRBD2
len: 17
v_gene: TRBV5-1
abundance: -

CDR3nt: TGTGCCAGTACCCCCCGGGATCTAGCTAACTATGGCTACACCTTC
CDR3aa: CASTPRDLANYGYTF
j_gene: TRBJ1-2
d_gene: -
len: 15
v_gene: TRBV19
abundance: -

CDR3nt: TGTGCCAGCAGCTTACGAAGCGCGGGGAGGGGGGAGTACTTC
CDR3aa: CASSLRSAGRGEYF
j_gene: TRBJ2-7
d_gene: -
len: 14
v_gene: TRBV7-8
abundance: -

CDR3nt: TGTGCCAGCTCACCAAGGACAGGGGGCTACAACACTGAAGCTTTCTTT
CDR3aa: CASSPRTGGYNTEAFF
j_gene: TRBJ1-1
d_gene: TRBD1
len: 16
v_gene: TRBV18
abundance: few

CDR3nt: TGTGCCAGCAGTCGTGGACAGTCTAATAATCAGCCCCAGCATTTT
CDR3aa: CASSRGQSNNQPQHF
j_gene: TRBJ1-5
d_gene: -
len: 15
v_gene: TRBV6-5
abundance: -

CDR3nt: TGTGCCAGCAGTTTAGCCCCTCCCGAGGGAGCGTCCTACAATGAGCAGTTCTTC
CDR3aa: CASSLAPPEGASYNEQFF
j_gene: TRBJ2-1
d_gene: -
len: 18
v_gene: TRBV27
abundance: -

CDR3nt: TGTGCCATCAGTGATCCACCCTCGTCACTGAACACCGGGGAGCTGTTTTTT
CDR3aa: CAISDPPSSLNTGELFF
j_gene: TRBJ2-2
d_gene: -
len: 17
v_gene: TRBV10-3
abundance: -

CDR3nt: TGTGCCAGTAGTAGAGCAGGGGTCTACAGCTCCTACGAGCAGTACTTC
CDR3aa: CASSRAGVYSSYEQYF
j_gene: TRBJ2-7
d_gene: -
len: 16
v_gene: TRBV19
abundance: -

CDR3nt: TGTGCCAGCTCAACAGGTCCCGATTACGAGCAGTACTTC
CDR3aa: CASSTGPDYEQYF
j_gene: TRBJ2-7
d_gene: -
len: 13
v_gene: TRBV18
abundance: -

CDR3nt: TGTGCCAGCAGCTTAAGCCGCCAGGGGGCCTCTTCACCCCTCCACTTT
CDR3aa: CASSLSRQGASSPLHF
j_gene: TRBJ1-6
d_gene: TRBD1
len: 16
v_gene: TRBV7-9
abundance: -

CDR3nt: TGCAGCGTTGAAGATCGGCGCAGGGGGAACACTGAAGCTTTCTTT
CDR3aa: CSVEDRRRGNTEAFF
j_gene: TRBJ1-1
d_gene: -
len: 15
v_gene: TRBV29-1
abundance: -

CDR3nt: TGTGCCAGCAGTCTCGGAACTACAGGGCTCACCGGGGAGCTGTTTTTT
CDR3aa: CASSLGTTGLTGELFF
j_gene: TRBJ2-2
d_gene: -
len: 16
v_gene: TRBV28
abundance: -

CDR3nt: TGTGCCGGAGAGAACACTGAAGCTTTCTTT
CDR3aa: CAGENTEAFF
j_gene: TRBJ1-1
d_gene: -
len: 10
v_gene: TRBV6-5
abundance: once

CDR3nt: TGTGCCAGCAGTTTTGACAGTCGTAATGAAAAACTGTTTTTT
CDR3aa: CASSFDSRNEKLFF
j_gene: TRBJ1-4
d_gene: -
len: 14
v_gene: TRBV27
abundance: -

CDR3nt: TGTGCCACCCCGAAAGGGCGGGAGAAGAATGAGCAGTTCTTC
CDR3aa: CATPKGREKNEQFF
j_gene: TRBJ2-1
d_gene: TRBD2
len: 14
v_gene: TRBV2
abundance: -

CDR3nt: TGTGCCAGCAGCCCCTTACAAAACACCGGGGAGCTGTTTTTT
CDR3aa: CASSPLQNTGELFF
j_gene: TRBJ2-2
d_gene: -
len: 14
v_gene: TRBV7-9
abundance: -

CDR3nt: TGTGCCAGCAGCCAGGTATCCAGGGGGCATGGACCCCTCCACTTT
CDR3aa: CASSQVSRGHGPLHF
j_gene: TRBJ1-6
d_gene: TRBD1
len: 15
v_gene: TRBV3-1/TRBV3-2
abundance: -

CDR3nt: TGTGCCAGCAGCCCCGGGGGGACGGTCTCCTACGAGCAGTACTTC
CDR3aa: CASSPGGTVSYEQYF
j_gene: TRBJ2-7
d_gene: TRBD2
len: 15
v_gene: TRBV9
abundance: -

CDR3nt: TGTGCCAGCAGGAGAACAGTCCTTAATTCACCCCTCCACTTT
CDR3aa: CASRRTVLNSPLHF
j_gene: TRBJ1-6
d_gene: -
len: 14
v_gene: TRBV6-5
abundance: -

CDR3nt: TGTGCCAGTACTGACAGGGAAGGAGATTCACCCCTCCACTTT
CDR3aa: CASTDREGDSPLHF
j_gene: TRBJ1-6
d_gene: TRBD1
len: 14
v_gene: TRBV19
abundance: -

CDR3nt: TGTGCCAGTAGGGTACAGTGGGCGTCTGGAAACACCATATATTTT
CDR3aa: CASRVQWASGNTIYF
j_gene: TRBJ1-3
d_gene: -
len: 15
v_gene: TRBV19
abundance: -

CDR3nt: TGCGCCAGCAGCTTCGGGGACAGGCCCATTTATGGCTACACCTTC
CDR3aa: CASSFGDRPIYGYTF
j_gene: TRBJ1-2
d_gene: TRBD1
len: 15
v_gene: TRBV5-1
abundance: -

CDR3nt: TGTGCCAGCAGCTTCGGTACCTCTGGAAACACCATATATTTT
CDR3aa: CASSFGTSGNTIYF
j_gene: TRBJ1-3
d_gene: -
len: 14
v_gene: TRBV9
abundance: few

CDR3nt: TGTGCCAGTAGCCCCGGGGGGGGCCGGATCCTGTTTTTT
CDR3aa: CASSPGGGRILFF
j_gene: TRBJ1-4
d_gene: -
len: 13
v_gene: TRBV19
abundance: -

CDR3nt: TGTGCCAGCAGTTACTCATGGCGGGAGGAAACCTACGAGCAGTACTTC
CDR3aa: CASSYSWREETYEQYF
j_gene: TRBJ2-7
d_gene: TRBD2
len: 16
v_gene: TRBV6-2/TRBV6-3
abundance: -

CDR3nt: TGCGCCAGCAGCGAGGGCGAAAAACTGTTTTTT
CDR3aa: CASSEGEKLFF
j_gene: TRBJ1-4
d_gene: -
len: 11
v_gene: TRBV5-1
abundance: -

CDR3nt: TGTGCCACTAGACAGAGCAATCAGCCCCAGCATTTT
CDR3aa: CATRQSNQPQHF
j_gene: TRBJ1-5
d_gene: -
len: 12
v_gene: TRBV6-6
abundance: -

CDR3nt: TGTGCCTGGAGGGCCAGGGCAAACTATGGCTACACCTTC
CDR3aa: CAWRARANYGYTF
j_gene: TRBJ1-2
d_gene: -
len: 13
v_gene: TRBV30
abundance: -

CDR3nt: TGTGCCAGCAGTTCCCAGGGTTTTGAAGCTTTCTTT
CDR3aa: CASSSQGFEAFF
j_gene: TRBJ1-1
d_gene: -
len: 12
v_gene: TRBV12-3/TRBV12-4
abundance: few

CDR3nt: TGTGCCACAGGGGCGTACGAGCAGTACTTC
CDR3aa: CATGAYEQYF
j_gene: TRBJ2-7
d_gene: -
len: 10
v_gene: TRBV2
abundance: -

CDR3nt: TGTGCCAGCAGACAAGACCAGGACAGGATTAATTCACCCCTCCACTTT
CDR3aa: CASRQDQDRINSPLHF
j_gene: TRBJ1-6
d_gene: TRBD1
len: 16
v_gene: TRBV5-5
abundance: -

CDR3nt: TGCGCCAGCAGCCAGTCTCAGGGTCATTCCTACGAGCAGTACTTC
CDR3aa: CASSQSQGHSYEQYF
j_gene: TRBJ2-7
d_gene: -
len: 15
v_gene: TRBV4-1
abundance: -

CDR3nt: TGTGCCAGCAGTGAAATCCCAGGACAAATAGCCTACGAGCAGTACTTC
CDR3aa: CASSEIPGQIAYEQYF
j_gene: TRBJ2-7
d_gene: -
len: 16
v_gene: TRBV2
abundance: -

CDR3nt: TGCGCCAGCAGCGAACGGGACACCACAGATACGCAGTATTTT
CDR3aa: CASSERDTTDTQYF
j_gene: TRBJ2-3
d_gene: -
len: 14
v_gene: TRBV5-1
abundance: few